The rows below give T cell receptor beta chains drawn from one sample of a study of cytomegalovirus exposure and HLA in healthy donors. Assay: immunoSEQ multiplex PCR; the TCRdb copy retains only in-frame clones and omits some. Of approximately 150,000 clones detected, around 82% appear once; the ten largest clones hold 13%. Sequenced sample: PBMCs. The receptors were sampled from a woman in her forties or fifties in good health and CMV-seropositive. CDR3s include the opening cysteine and the closing phenylalanine or tryptophan. D genes are given only for firm matches.

j_call: TRBJ1-4; v_call: TRBV5-1; d_call: TRBD1; cdr3_nt: TGCGCCAGCAGCTCCTTACAGGGGGGTAGTGAAAAACTGTTTTTT; cdr3_aa: CASSSLQGGSEKLFF
j_call: TRBJ2-1; v_call: TRBV7-6; d_call: TRBD2; cdr3_nt: TGTGCCAGCAGCTCCACTAGCGGGGGGACATACAATGAGCAGTTCTTC; cdr3_aa: CASSSTSGGTYNEQFF
j_call: TRBJ2-7; v_call: TRBV7-3; d_call: TRBD1; cdr3_nt: TGTGCCAGCAGCTTAGGACAGGGTCGCTCCTACGAGCAGTACTTC; cdr3_aa: CASSLGQGRSYEQYF
j_call: TRBJ2-5; v_call: TRBV6-1; d_call: .; cdr3_nt: TGTGCCCGCAGACGTGGACCTCTGGGCGGGGAGACCCAGTACTTC; cdr3_aa: CARRRGPLGGETQYF
j_call: TRBJ1-1; v_call: TRBV7-3; d_call: TRBD1; cdr3_nt: TGTGCCAGCAGCTCCGACAGGGGATCTGAAGCTTTCTTT; cdr3_aa: CASSSDRGSEAFF
j_call: TRBJ2-5; v_call: TRBV2; d_call: TRBD2; cdr3_nt: TGTGCCAGCATATTAGCGGGGGGGCCTTGGGAGACCCAGTACTTC; cdr3_aa: CASILAGGPWETQYF
j_call: TRBJ1-2; v_call: TRBV6-1; d_call: .; cdr3_nt: TGTGCCAGCAGTGAAGTTAACAGGGTGGAGTATGGCTACACCTTC; cdr3_aa: CASSEVNRVEYGYTF
j_call: TRBJ2-2; v_call: TRBV4-1; d_call: .; cdr3_nt: TGCGCCAGCAGCCAAGGGGCAGCCAACACCGGGGAGCTGTTTTTT; cdr3_aa: CASSQGAANTGELFF
j_call: TRBJ2-1; v_call: TRBV5-1; d_call: TRBD2; cdr3_nt: TGCGCCAGCAGCTTGGATGTCGGGGGGGCCGATGAGCAGTTCTTC; cdr3_aa: CASSLDVGGADEQFF
j_call: TRBJ1-2; v_call: TRBV25-1; d_call: .; cdr3_nt: TGTGCCAGCAGTGTCCAATTCAAGTGCCCGCAGTATGGCTACACCTTC; cdr3_aa: CASSVQFKCPQYGYTF
j_call: TRBJ2-7; v_call: TRBV9; d_call: .; cdr3_nt: TGTGCCAGCAGCCCGAGCCCTCGAGGTGACGAGCAGTACTTC; cdr3_aa: CASSPSPRGDEQYF
j_call: TRBJ1-2; v_call: TRBV2; d_call: .; cdr3_nt: TGTGCCAGCAGTGATCTCCGGTCGAATGGCTACACCTTC; cdr3_aa: CASSDLRSNGYTF
j_call: TRBJ2-5; v_call: TRBV7-9; d_call: .; cdr3_nt: TGCGCCAGCAGCTTGACAGGCCGAGGGACCCAGTACTTC; cdr3_aa: CASSLTGRGTQYF